The rows below give T cell receptor beta chains drawn from one sample of a study of blood T cells in healthy people across ages. A single record per CDR3 protein comes from TCRdb applying MiXCR to the 5' RACE reads. The table has around 1,000,000 distinct CDR3 sequences, about 23% seen once. These data were likewise used in another study, on T cells of mothers and their children.

Sample: blood. Receptors originate from a girl aged 2 to 9 in good health. Each CDR3 is given with its conserved first and last residue.

v_gene,j_gene,CDR3aa
TRBV6-1,TRBJ2-3,CASSSATGLRGDTQYF
TRBV7-2,TRBJ1-2,CASGQNAGGYGYTF
TRBV6-6,TRBJ1-2,CASSYFSHDQGYTF
TRBV29-1,TRBJ1-1,CSAFPQGWTEAFF
TRBV12-3/TRBV12-4,TRBJ2-1,CASSPGLAGEKQSF
TRBV9,TRBJ2-3,CASSEFAGTDTDTQYF
TRBV3-1,TRBJ2-7,CASSQVPWALSSGEQYF
TRBV12-5,TRBJ1-2,CASGFRPLTRFGAYTF
TRBV12-3/TRBV12-4,TRBJ2-5,CASSLQATGTETQYF
TRBV9,TRBJ2-5,CASSVEPTTWGETQYF
TRBV6-6,TRBJ2-4,CASSYGAPGAKNIQYF
TRBV3-1,-,CASSPWDSHEQFF
TRBV7-3,TRBJ1-4,CASSLIKAANEKLFF
TRBV20-1,TRBJ2-1,CSAPTSNEQFF
TRBV5-1,TRBJ1-4,CASSFSPGEKLFF
TRBV7-8,TRBJ2-1,CASRLQTGSLANEQFF
TRBV7-3,TRBJ1-1,CASSSAGGDTEAFF
TRBV7-8,TRBJ1-2,CASSYRTAWDYGYTF
TRBV12-3/TRBV12-4,TRBJ1-2,CASSLGLGERGYTF
TRBV6-2/TRBV6-3,-,CASSYSSFIGERGALATYEQYF
TRBV28,TRBJ1-3,CASSLSRATSNTIYF
TRBV7-8,TRBJ2-1,CASSISLAGGLSNEQFF
TRBV5-4,TRBJ1-5,CASSLMGSLQPQHF
TRBV11-2,TRBJ2-7,CASSLISAYEQYF
TRBV29-1,TRBJ2-1,CSVVKLPADEQFF
TRBV7-2,TRBJ2-5,CASSFGQTTVHAQYF
TRBV4-1,TRBJ1-1,CASSQDPREAFF
TRBV6-5,TRBJ2-5,CASNSAQSQETQYF
TRBV29-1,TRBJ2-7,CSVVKGRYEQYF
TRBV20-1,-,CSAEDSQSSYEQYF
TRBV6-1,TRBJ2-3,CASSEVRTDTQYF
TRBV19,TRBJ2-3,CASSTRGDTQYF
TRBV28,TRBJ1-2,CASSSRDYGYTF
TRBV4-3,TRBJ2-2,CASSHTWQGESANTGELFF
TRBV11-2,TRBJ2-2,CASSHRSANTGELFF
TRBV12-3/TRBV12-4,TRBJ2-2,CASRSLGLTSGGDTGELFF
TRBV12-3/TRBV12-4,TRBJ1-1,CASSPFGPFSEAFF
TRBV7-8,-,CASSLDRGTPEQYF
TRBV29-1,TRBJ2-3,CSVVTGDTDTQYF
TRBV4-3,TRBJ2-3,CASSQDQGASTDTQYF
TRBV7-2,TRBJ2-1,CASSLDRAGAFNEQFF
TRBV14,TRBJ1-1,CASSQEGVYDSLLTNTEAFF
TRBV15,TRBJ2-1,CATSRGQGVDNEQFF
TRBV6-2/TRBV6-3,TRBJ1-2,CASSDPGRPNYGYTF
TRBV4-2,TRBJ1-2,CASSHVLNSGGPYGYTF
TRBV4-1,TRBJ2-7,CASSHGVDKYF
TRBV6-6,TRBJ1-1,CATGQRAYNTEAFF
TRBV4-3,TRBJ2-7,CASSQYRGGYEQYF
TRBV9,TRBJ2-7,CASSVGREYYEQYF
TRBV12-3/TRBV12-4,TRBJ2-3,CASSLFERTGQDTQYF
TRBV6-1,TRBJ2-5,CASSEPTTSGGTQYF
TRBV29-1,TRBJ2-1,CSEILTGSYNEQFF
TRBV5-1,TRBJ2-3,CASSTGGLAGADTQYF